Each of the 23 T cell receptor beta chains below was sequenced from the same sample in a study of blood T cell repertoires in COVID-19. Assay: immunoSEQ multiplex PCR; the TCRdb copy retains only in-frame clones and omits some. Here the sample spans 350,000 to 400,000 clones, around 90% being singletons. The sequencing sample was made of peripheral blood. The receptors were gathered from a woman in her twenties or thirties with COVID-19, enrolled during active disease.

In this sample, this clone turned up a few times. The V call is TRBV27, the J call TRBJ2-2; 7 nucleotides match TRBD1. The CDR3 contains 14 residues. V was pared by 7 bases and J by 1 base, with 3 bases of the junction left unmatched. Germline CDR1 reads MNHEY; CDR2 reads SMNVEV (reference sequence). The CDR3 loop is CASMGQMNTGELFF. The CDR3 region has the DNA TGTGCCAGCATGGGACAGATGAACACCGGGGAGCTGTTTTTT.

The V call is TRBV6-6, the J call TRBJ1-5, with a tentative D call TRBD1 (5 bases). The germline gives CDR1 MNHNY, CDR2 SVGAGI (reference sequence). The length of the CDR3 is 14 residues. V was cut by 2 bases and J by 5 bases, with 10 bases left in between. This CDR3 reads CASSYRGLDQPQHF. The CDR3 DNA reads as TGTGCCAGCAGTTACAGGGGCTTAGATCAGCCCCAGCATTTT.

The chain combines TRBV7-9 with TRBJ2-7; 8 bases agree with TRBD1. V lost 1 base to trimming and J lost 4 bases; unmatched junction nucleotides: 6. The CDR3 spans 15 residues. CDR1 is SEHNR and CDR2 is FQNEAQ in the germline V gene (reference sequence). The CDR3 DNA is TGTGCCAGCAGCTTAGTGGCAGGGGGCGGGTACGAGCAGTACTTC. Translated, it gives CASSLVAGGGYEQYF.

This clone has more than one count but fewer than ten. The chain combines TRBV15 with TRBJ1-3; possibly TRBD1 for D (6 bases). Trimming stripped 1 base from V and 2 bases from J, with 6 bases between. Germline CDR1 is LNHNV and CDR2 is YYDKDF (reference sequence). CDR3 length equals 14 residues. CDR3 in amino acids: CATSRGTAGNTIYF. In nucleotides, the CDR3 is TGTGCCACCAGCAGAGGGACAGCTGGAAACACCATATATTTT.

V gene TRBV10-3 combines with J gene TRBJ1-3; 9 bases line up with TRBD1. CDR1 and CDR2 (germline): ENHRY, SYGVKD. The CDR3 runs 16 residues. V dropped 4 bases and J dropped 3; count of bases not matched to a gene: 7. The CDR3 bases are TGTGCCATCAGTGGGATACAGGGGGCTGATGGAAACACCATATATTTT. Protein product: CAISGIQGADGNTIYF.

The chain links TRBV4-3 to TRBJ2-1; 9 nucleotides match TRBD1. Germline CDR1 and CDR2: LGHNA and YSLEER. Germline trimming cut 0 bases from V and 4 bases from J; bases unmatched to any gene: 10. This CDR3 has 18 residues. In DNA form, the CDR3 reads TGCGCCAGCAGCCAAGAACTTCCCTACAGGGGGCCTTACAATGAGCAGTTCTTC. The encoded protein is CASSQELPYRGPYNEQFF.

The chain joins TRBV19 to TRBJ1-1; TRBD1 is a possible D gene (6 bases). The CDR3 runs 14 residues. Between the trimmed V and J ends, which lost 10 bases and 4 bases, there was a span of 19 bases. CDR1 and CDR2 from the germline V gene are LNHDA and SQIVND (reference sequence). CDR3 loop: CATFSQGRGTEAFF. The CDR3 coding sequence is TGTGCCACCTTCTCGCAGGGCAGGGGCACTGAAGCTTTCTTT.

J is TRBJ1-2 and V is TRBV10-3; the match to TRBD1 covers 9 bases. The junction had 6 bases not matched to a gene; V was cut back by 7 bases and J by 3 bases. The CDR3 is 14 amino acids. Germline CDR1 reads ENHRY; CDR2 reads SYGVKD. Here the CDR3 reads CAIKPGQGHYGYTF. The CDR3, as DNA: TGTGCCATCAAACCGGGACAGGGTCACTATGGCTACACCTTC.

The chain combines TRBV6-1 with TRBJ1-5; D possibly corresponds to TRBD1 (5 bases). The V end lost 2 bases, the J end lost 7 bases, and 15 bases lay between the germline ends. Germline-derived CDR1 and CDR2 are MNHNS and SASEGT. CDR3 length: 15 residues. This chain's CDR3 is CASSERTSSGQPQHF. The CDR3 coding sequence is TGTGCCAGCAGTGAAAGGACCTCGTCAGGGCAGCCCCAGCATTTT.

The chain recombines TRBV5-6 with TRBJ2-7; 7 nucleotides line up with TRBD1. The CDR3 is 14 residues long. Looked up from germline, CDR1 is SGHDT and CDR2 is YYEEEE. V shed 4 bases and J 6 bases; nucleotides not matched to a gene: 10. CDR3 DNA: TGTGCCAGCAGCCAGGGACAGACTCAGGGCGAGCAGTACGTC. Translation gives CASSQGQTQGEQYV.

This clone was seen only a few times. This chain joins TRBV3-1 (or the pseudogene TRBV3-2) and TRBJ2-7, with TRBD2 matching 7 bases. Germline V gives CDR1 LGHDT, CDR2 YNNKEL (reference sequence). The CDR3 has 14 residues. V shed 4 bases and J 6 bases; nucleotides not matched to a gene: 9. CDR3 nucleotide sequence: TGTGCCAGCAGCCGCGGGACTACCCTCGGCGAGCAGTACTTC. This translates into CASSRGTTLGEQYF.

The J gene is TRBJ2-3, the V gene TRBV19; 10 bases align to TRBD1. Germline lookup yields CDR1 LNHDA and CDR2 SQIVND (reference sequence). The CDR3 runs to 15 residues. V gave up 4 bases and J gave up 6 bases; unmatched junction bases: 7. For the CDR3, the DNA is TGTGCCAGTAGTAACCACCGGGACAGGGGTGATACGCAGTATTTT. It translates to CASSNHRDRGDTQYF.

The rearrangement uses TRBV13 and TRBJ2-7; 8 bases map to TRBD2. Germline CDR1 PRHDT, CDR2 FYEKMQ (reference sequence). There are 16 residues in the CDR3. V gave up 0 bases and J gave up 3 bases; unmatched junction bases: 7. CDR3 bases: TGTGCCAGCAGCTTAGGCCACGGGGGGGCGGGCTACGAGCAGTACTTC. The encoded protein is CASSLGHGGAGYEQYF.

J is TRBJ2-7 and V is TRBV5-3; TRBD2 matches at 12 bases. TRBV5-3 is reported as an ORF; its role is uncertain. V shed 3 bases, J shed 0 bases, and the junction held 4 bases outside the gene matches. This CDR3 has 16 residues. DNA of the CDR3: TGTGCCAGAAGCTCGGGACTAGCGGGTAGCTCCTACGAGCAGTACGTC. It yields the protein CARSSGLAGSSYEQYV.

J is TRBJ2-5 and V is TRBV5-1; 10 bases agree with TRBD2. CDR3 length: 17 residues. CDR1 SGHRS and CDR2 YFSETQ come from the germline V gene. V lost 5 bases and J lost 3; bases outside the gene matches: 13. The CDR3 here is CASSFDPSGGLEETQYF. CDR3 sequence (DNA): TGCGCCAGCAGTTTCGACCCTAGCGGGGGTCTGGAAGAGACCCAGTACTTC.

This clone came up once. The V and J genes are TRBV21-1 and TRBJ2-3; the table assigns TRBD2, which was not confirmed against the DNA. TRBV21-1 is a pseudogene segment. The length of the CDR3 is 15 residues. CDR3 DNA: TGTGCCAGCCGAGTCGTAGCGGGAGCTGGAGATACGCAGTATTTT. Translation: CASRVVAGAGDTQYF.

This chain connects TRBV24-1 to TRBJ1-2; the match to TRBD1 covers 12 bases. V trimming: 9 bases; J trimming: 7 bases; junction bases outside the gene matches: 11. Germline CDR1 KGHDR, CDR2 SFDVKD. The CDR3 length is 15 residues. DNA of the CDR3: TGTGCCACCGAAGCGGGGACAGGGGGCATAGGTGGCTACACCTTC. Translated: CATEAGTGGIGGYTF.

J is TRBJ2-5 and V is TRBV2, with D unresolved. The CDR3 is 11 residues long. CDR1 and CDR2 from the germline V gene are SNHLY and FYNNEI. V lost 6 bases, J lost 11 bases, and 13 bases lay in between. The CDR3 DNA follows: TGTGCCAGCAGCCAGACCCTGACTCAGTACTTC. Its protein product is CASSQTLTQYF.

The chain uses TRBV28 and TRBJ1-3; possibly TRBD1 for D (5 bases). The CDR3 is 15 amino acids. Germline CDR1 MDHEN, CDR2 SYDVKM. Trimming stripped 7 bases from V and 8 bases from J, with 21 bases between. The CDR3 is CASTLPGRAFDTIYF. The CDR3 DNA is TGTGCCAGCACCCTCCCCGGCAGGGCCTTTGACACCATATATTTT.

The CDR3: CASSVDGGGTQYF. CDR3 nucleotides: TGTGCCAGCAGCGTAGATGGAGGAGGTACGCAGTATTTT. The chain carries TRBV9 and TRBJ2-3, with D maybe TRBD2 (5 bases). The germline CDR1 and CDR2 sequences are SGDLS and YYNGEE. Trimming shortened V by 0 bases and J by 8 bases, and 10 bases separated the two germline ends. The CDR3 runs to 13 residues.

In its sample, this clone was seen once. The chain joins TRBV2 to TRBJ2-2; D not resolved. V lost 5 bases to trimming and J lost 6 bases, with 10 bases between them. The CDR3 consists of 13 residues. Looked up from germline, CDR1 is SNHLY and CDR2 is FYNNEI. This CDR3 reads CASSITFPGELFF. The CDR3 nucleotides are TGTGCCAGCAGTATTACTTTCCCCGGGGAGCTGTTTTTT.

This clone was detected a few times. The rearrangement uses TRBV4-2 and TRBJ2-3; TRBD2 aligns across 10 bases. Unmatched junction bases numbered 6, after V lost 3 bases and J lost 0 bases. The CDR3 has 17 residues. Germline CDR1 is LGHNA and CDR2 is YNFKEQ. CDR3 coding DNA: TGTGCCAGCAGCCAGGCTCTAGCGGGGGATAGCACAGATACGCAGTATTTT. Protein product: CASSQALAGDSTDTQYF.

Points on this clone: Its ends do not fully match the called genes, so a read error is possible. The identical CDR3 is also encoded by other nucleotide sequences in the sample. Here the CDR3 reads CSVEDRVRHF. The CDR3 region has the DNA TGCAGCGTGGAGGACAGGGTTAGGCACTTC. The chain couples TRBV29-1 to TRBJ2-5, with TRBD1 matching 8 bases. Looked up from germline, CDR1 is SQVTM and CDR2 is ANQGSEA. The CDR3 runs to 10 residues. The full variable domain, rest sourced from reference TRBV29-1 and TRBJ2-5, is SAVISQKPSRDICQRGTSLTIQCQVDSQVTMMFWYRQQPGQSLTLIATANQGSEATYESGFVIDKFPISRPNLTFSTLTVSNMSPEDSSIYLCSVEDRVRHFGPGTRLLVL.